Given below is one T cell receptor beta chain in context. Its antigen is not identified. During its preparation, the TCRbeta library received unique molecular identifiers. TCRdb itself ran the PCR reads through MiXCR, one entry per CDR3 protein. This table holds about 980,000 distinct CDR3 sequences, around 30% found once. The sample belongs to a study of T-cell reconstitution after alpha-beta-depleted transplantation in children. General observations from the study: Hyperexpanded clones declined; after one year, newly produced T cells mostly supplied diversity.

CDR1 and CDR2 (germline): SGHAT, FQDESV (reference sequence). Germline trimming cut 3 bases from V and 4 bases from J; bases unmatched to any gene: 14. The CDR3 has 18 amino acids. The source of this sequence is a boy under two years old who had a stem cell transplant for SCID, so the T cells may come from the graft donor. This sequence joins TRBV11-1 and TRBJ2-3, with 9 positions matching TRBD2. The material sequenced was PBMCs, mostly from graft donor cells, taken 360 days after TCRalphabeta/CD19-depleted stem cell transplant. DNA of the CDR3: TGTGCCAGCAGCTTTATCCGCCGGAGCGGGGGGATAGCAGATACGCAGTATTTT. This translates into CASSFIRRSGGIADTQYF.